This paragraph reports one T cell receptor beta chain. This sample stems from a study of T-cell memory formation after mild COVID-19. Study-wide context: Largely donor-specific TCR clusters were found.

V shed 6 bases, J shed 5 bases, and the junction held 3 bases outside the gene matches. CDR1 and CDR2 (germline): DFQATT, SNEGSKA (reference sequence). This CDR3 spans 12 amino acids. Constant-segment primers and 5'RACE yielded cDNA libraries for TCR alpha and TCR beta, each carrying sample barcodes and UMIs. One entry per CDR3 protein, called by TCRdb with MiXCR from the 5' RACE reads. This table holds hundreds of thousands of distinct CDR3 sequences, more than 20% found once. The TCR was taken from an adult woman who had mild COVID-19 (a few samples of this study predate the infection). Cell type and time point are not known. Sequencing input: PBMCs or a T cell subset sorted from them (not recorded which). The genes are TRBV20-1 and TRBJ1-1; 10 bases match TRBD1. CDR3 region: CSARQGATEAFF. In DNA, the CDR3 is TGCAGTGCCCGACAGGGGGCAACTGAAGCTTTCTTT.